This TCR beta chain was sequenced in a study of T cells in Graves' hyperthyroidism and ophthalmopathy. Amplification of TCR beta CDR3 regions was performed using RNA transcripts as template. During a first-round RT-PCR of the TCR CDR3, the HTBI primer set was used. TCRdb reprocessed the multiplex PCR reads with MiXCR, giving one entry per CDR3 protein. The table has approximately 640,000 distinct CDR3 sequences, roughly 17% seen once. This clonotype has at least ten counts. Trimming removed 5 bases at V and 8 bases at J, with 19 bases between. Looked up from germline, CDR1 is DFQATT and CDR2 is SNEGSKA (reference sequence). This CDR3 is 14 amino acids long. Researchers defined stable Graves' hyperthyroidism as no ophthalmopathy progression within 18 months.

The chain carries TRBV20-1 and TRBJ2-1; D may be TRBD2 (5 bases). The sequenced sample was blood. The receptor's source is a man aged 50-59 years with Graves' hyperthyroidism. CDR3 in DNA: TGCAGTGCTGGGAGCCCTCCTGATGGGTATGAGCAGTTCTTC. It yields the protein CSAGSPPDGYEQFF.